This TCR beta chain was captured by sequencing in a study of cytomegalovirus exposure and HLA in healthy donors. Broader study findings: The authors enumerated over 150 TCR beta chains as linked to cytomegalovirus.

The PCR made use of 60 Vbeta and 13 Jbeta primers. Original processing notes: Roughly 10 million shared chains were among around 78 million unique TCR beta chains counted in a later analysis. The table came from immunoSEQ multiplex PCR; TCRdb's copy has only in-frame clones and leaves some out. That table gives V, J and clone size, and the DNA gave D and trimming. This sample's table reports 96,000 or so clones. This CDR3 is 12 amino acids long. Germline V gene sequence: CDR1 SGHTA, CDR2 FQGTGA. The junction had 5 bases not matched to a gene; V was cut back by 3 bases and J by 14 bases. As regards this clone: Its antigen is not identified.

Material for sequencing was PBMCs. The TCR was taken from a girl aged 5-17 years in good health and CMV-seropositive. This chain joins TRBV7-3 and TRBJ2-3; 10 nucleotides line up with TRBD1. CDR3 in amino acids: CASSFDRGRLYF. The CDR3 region has the DNA TGTGCCAGCAGCTTTGACAGGGGGCGCTTGTATTTT.